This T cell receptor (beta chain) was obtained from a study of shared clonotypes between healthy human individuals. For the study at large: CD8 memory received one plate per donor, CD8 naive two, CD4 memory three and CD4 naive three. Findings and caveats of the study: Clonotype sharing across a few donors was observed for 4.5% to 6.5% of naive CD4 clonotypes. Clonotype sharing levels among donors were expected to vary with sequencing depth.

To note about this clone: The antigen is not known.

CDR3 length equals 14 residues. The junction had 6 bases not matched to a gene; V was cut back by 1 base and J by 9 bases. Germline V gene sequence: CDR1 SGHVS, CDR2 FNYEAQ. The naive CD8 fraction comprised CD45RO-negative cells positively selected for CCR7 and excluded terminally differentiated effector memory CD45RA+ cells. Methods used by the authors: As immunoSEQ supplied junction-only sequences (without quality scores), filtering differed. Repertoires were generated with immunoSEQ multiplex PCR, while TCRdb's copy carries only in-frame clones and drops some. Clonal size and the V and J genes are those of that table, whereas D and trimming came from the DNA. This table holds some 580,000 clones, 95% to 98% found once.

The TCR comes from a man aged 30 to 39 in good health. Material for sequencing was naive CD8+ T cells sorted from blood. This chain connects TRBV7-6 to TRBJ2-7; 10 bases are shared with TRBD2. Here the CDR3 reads CASSLDLAGVGQYF. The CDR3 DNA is TGTGCCAGCAGCTTAGACCTAGCGGGAGTAGGGCAGTACTTC.